The sequence of this T cell receptor (beta chain) was determined in a study of OX40 agonist ivuxolimab in advanced cancers. Looking at the study overall: Ivuxolimab, which targeted the costimulatory receptor OX40 (CD134), was an agonistic, fully human IgG2 monoclonal antibody. Peripheral TCRbeta sequencing aimed to test whether ivuxolimab altered TCR sequence diversity and caused clonal T-cell expansion. Partial responses occurred in three dose-escalation patients, of whom one had hepatocellular carcinoma and two had cutaneous melanoma. Intravenous ivuxolimab was administered to patients every 2 weeks at six dose levels: 0.01, 0.1, 0.3, 1.5, 3 and 10 mg/kg. The paper covers the monotherapy dose-escalation part of the phase I ivuxolimab trial, which included N of about 50 patients. Among the 52 dose-escalation patients, around 20 had hepatocellular carcinoma, around 15 melanoma, 9 renal cell carcinoma and 9 head and neck cancer. In the dose-escalation cohort, approximately 83% of patients were male, and the mean age was approximately 60 years with a range of roughly 23 to 79. Prior anti-PD-1, anti-PD-L1 or anti-CTLA-4 therapy was permitted, and 40% of dose-escalation patients had received checkpoint inhibitors. The investigation overall reported the following: Clonal expansion of both CD4+ and CD8+ blood T cells was observed from baseline to week 6 at doses 0.1 to 3.0 mg/kg. Low levels of normalized T-cell clonal expansion were also seen in some patients who did not respond. Antigen specificity was not determined for the clonally expanded peripheral T cells. After ivuxolimab, expanded clones were on average more numerous among CD8+ T cells than among CD4+ T cells. In the 0.1-3.0 mg/kg groups, partial responders had among the lowest normalized peripheral clonal expansion, particularly in CD8+ T cells.

Patients with a history of autoimmune disease or receiving systemic immunosuppression were excluded from the trial. Peripheral blood for TCR sequencing was collected from all dose cohorts at baseline, on cycle 4 day 1, and on cycle 7 day 1. The samples were drawn from a first-in-human, open-label, multicenter phase I dose-escalation trial of ivuxolimab. Adults with locally advanced or metastatic melanoma, renal cell, hepatocellular, or head and neck squamous cell carcinoma were enrolled in the trial. CD4+ and CD8+ T cells were sorted separately from peripheral blood before TCR sequencing. From a lookup of the germline V gene, CDR1 and CDR2 are MGHRA and YSYEKL. There are 15 amino acids in the CDR3, from cysteine to phenylalanine inclusive. The entry retains the CDR3 DNA only, 45 bases that are in frame from base 1. The V and J ends are trimmed by 1 base and 1 base, leaving 10 bases between them. Genomic DNA was isolated from the sorted cells so that the TCRbeta CDR3 region could be sequenced. The immunoSEQ Assay was used for sequencing of TCRbeta CDR3 regions. Not all clones reach the TCRdb copy of this immuneACCESS table, which keeps in-frame sequences only. Checked studies attribute under half of the gap to unresolved V genes and leave the rest unexplained. The sample table shows more than 45,000 clones, and around nine tenths are seen once. Of the sample, approximately 1.5% falls within the top ten clones.

About this clone itself: It lacks a known antigen. Qualities for individual bases were not recorded, and no much larger clone is one base off.

The V and J segments used are TRBV4-1 and TRBJ1-2; the D gene is not confidently resolved. The sequence derives from an adult with an advanced solid tumor such as melanoma, head and neck, liver or kidney cancer. The source was CD4+ or CD8+ T cells sorted from blood, collected in a trial of the OX40 agonist ivuxolimab. The CDR3 region reads CASSQGQPHNYGYTF. The nucleotide sequence reads as follows: TGCGCCAGCAGCCAAGGGCAGCCACATAACTATGGCTACACCTTC.